This paragraph covers one T cell receptor beta chain sequence. The antigen remains undetermined. These data originate in a study of CD8+CD57+ T cells in acquired aplastic anemia. At the level of the study: The study obtained an average of about 3.4 ug of DNA from sorted CD4+ and CD8+ cells. Study results and caveats: Patients and controls turned out to have around 29 CD8+ CDR3 sequences in common. CD8+ Simpson's diversity did not differ significantly between patients and controls.

The use of genomic DNA as template underpinned the TCR beta VDJ and CDR3 profiling. In TCRdb, the reads were re-called with MiXCR into one record per CDR3 protein. The table has under 200,000 distinct CDR3 sequences, under 50% seen once. The V and J ends lost 4 bases and 0 bases, in that order; junction bases with no gene match: 6. The CDR3 is 16 residues long. The germline CDR1 and CDR2 sequences are SQVTM and ANQGSEA. Patients chosen for sequencing had shown CD8+CD57+ cell expansion by flow cytometry. This chain uses TRBV29-1 with TRBJ2-2, with TRBD2 matching 9 bases. Sequences were obtained from sorted CD4+, CD8+, or CD8+CD57+ T cells (not recorded which) from PBMCs. The clonotype was recovered from a human donor with aplastic anemia. CDR3 in amino acids: CSVAISGSANTGELFF. The CDR3 DNA sequence: TGCAGCGTTGCTATTAGCGGGAGTGCGAACACCGGGGAGCTGTTTTTT.